What follows describes a single TCR beta chain. CDR3 size: 13 residues. CDR1 and CDR2 from the germline V gene are MGHRA and YSYEKL. V was cut by 3 bases and J by 7 bases, with 13 bases left in between. This record comes from a study of blood T cell repertoires in COVID-19. For the study at large: Whether acute or convalescent, the COVID-19 samples came from the United States, Italy and Spain. The cDNA or gDNA used as material had been derived from T cells, B-cell-depleted T cells, or PBMCs.

In the authors' methods: Nucleated cell number was recorded as an estimate derived from reference gene primer amplification. TCRdb keeps only in-frame clones here, not all; method: immunoSEQ multiplex PCR. The V and J calls and the clone size are those of that table, but D and trimming were determined from the DNA. The profile shows 65,000 to 90,000 clones, about 93% of them singletons. The gene calls are TRBV4-1 and TRBJ2-7; weak D call: TRBD2 (7 bases). The clonotype was recovered from a human donor in a cohort sampled during active COVID-19. Sequenced material: peripheral blood. The CDR3 is CASSQSGGGEQYF. The CDR3 DNA sequence: TGCGCCAGCAGCCAGTCGGGGGGCGGAGAGCAGTACTTC.